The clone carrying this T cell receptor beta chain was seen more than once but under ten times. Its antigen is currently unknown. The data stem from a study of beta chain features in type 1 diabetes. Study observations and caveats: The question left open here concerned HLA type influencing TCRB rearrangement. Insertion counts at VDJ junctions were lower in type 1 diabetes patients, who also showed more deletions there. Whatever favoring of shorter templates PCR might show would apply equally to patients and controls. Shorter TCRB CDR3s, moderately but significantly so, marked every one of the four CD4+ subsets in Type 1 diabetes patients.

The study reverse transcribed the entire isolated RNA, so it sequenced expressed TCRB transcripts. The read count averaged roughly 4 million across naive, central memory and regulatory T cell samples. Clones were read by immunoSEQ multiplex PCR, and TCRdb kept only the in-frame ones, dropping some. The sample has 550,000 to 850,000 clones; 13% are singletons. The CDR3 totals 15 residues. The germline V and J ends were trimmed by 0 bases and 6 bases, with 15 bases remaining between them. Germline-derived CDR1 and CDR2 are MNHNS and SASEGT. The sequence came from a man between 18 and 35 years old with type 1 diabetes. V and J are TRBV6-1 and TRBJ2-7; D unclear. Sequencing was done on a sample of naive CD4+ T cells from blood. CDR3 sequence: CASSEARLPVVEQYF. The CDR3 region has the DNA TGTGCCAGCAGTGAAGCGCGTCTCCCGGTCGTCGAGCAGTACTTC.